The clone carrying this T cell receptor (beta chain) has only one observation. The antigen remains unidentified. This sample stems from a study of Ad26.COV2.S vaccination and SARS-CoV-2 variants. Findings and limits, study-wide: Vaccinees showed greater spike-specific TCR breadth than placebo recipients.

Produced via immunoSEQ multiplex PCR; TCRdb's table is partial and in-frame only. The sample holds some 350,000 clones, 90% seen once. Treatment meaning: over 15 received Ad26.COV2.S at low or high dose, single or two shots; about 5 received placebo; per-sample allocation not given. At day 63 after the first vaccine or placebo injection, samples were drawn. The origin of this receptor is a person between 18 and 65 years old who received the Ad26.COV2.S COVID-19 vaccine or a placebo. Sequenced here: peripheral blood, sampled in a trial of Ad26.COV2.S vaccine versus placebo.

DNA of the CDR3: TGCGCCAGCAGCCAAGATTGGCAACCTGAAAAACTGTTTTTT. Encoded protein: CASSQDWQPEKLFF. The chain recombines TRBV4-3 with TRBJ1-4; the D is unclear. The CDR3 consists of 14 residues. V lost 0 bases and J lost 7, with 9 bases in between. Germline V CDR1 and CDR2: LGHNA, YSLEER.